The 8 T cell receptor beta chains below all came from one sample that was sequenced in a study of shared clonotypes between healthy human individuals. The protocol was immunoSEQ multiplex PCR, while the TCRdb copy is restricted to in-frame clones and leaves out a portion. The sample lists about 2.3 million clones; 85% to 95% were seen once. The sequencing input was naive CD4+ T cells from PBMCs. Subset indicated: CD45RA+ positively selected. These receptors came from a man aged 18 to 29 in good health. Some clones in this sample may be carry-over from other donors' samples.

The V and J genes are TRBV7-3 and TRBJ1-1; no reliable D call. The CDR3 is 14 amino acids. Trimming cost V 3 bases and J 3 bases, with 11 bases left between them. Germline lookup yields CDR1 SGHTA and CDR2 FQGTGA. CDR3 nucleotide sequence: TGTGCCAGCAGCTTCAGCAGGAGGGACACTGAAGCTTTCTTT. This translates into CASSFSRRDTEAFF.

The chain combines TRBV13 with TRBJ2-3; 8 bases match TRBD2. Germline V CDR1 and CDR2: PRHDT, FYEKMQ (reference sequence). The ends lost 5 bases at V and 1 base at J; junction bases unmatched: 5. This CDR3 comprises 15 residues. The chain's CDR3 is CASSPIAGRTDTQYF. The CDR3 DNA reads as TGTGCCAGCAGCCCCATAGCGGGACGCACAGATACGCAGTATTTT.

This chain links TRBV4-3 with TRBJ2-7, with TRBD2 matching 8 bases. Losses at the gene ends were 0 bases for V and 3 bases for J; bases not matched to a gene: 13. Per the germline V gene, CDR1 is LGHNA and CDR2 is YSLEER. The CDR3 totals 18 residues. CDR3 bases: TGCGCCAGCAGCCAAGATCTTTCCAGCGGGAGACGGGGCTACGAGCAGTACTTC. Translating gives CASSQDLSSGRRGYEQYF.

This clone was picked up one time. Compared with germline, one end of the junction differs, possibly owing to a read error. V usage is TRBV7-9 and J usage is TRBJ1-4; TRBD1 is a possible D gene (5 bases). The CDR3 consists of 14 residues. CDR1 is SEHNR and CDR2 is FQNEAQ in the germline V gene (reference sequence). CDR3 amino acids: CASSLGVANEKLFF. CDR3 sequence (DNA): TGTGCCAGCAGTTTAGGGGTAGCTAATGAAAAACTGTTTTTT.

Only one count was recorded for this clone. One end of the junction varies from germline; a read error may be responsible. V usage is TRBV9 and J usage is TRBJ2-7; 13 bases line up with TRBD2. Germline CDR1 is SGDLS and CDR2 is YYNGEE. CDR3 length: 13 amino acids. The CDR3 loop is CASSPGTSGKQRF. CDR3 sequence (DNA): TGTGCCAGCAGCCCAGGGACTAGCGGGAAACAGAGGTTC.

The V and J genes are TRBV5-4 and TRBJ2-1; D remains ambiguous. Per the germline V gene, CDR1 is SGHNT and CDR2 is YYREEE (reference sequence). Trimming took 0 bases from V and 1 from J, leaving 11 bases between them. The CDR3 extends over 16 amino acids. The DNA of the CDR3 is TGTGCCAGCAGCTTGGGTTTGCGGTTATCCTACAATGAGCAGTTCTTC. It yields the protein CASSLGLRLSYNEQFF.

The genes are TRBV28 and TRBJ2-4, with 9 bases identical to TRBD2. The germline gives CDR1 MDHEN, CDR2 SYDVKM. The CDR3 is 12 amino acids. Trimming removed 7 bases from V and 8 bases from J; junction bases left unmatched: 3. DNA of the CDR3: TGTGCCAGCAAGGTAGCGGGGGACATTCAGTACTTC. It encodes CASKVAGDIQYF.

The CDR3 DNA follows: TGTGCCAGCAGCCTCTCCCCTAGGGAAAAACTGTTTTTT. Protein: CASSLSPREKLFF. The rearrangement uses TRBV28 and TRBJ1-4; D remains unclear. CDR1 is MDHEN and CDR2 is SYDVKM in the germline V gene. Trimming removed 6 bases at V and 8 bases at J, with 13 bases between. The CDR3 is made up of 13 amino acids.